Listed here are 15 T cell receptor beta chains from one sample, sequenced in a study of blood T cells in healthy people across ages. Sample-barcoded 5' priming and a J-beta primer mix drove a second PCR of about 6 to 12 cycles. Each CDR3 protein gets one entry after TCRdb re-called the 5' RACE reads with MiXCR. Of roughly 570,000 distinct CDR3 sequences listed, 25% to 30% are singletons. The source material was blood. The receptor set was obtained from a woman aged 70 to 79 in good health.

The chain joins TRBV7-6 to TRBJ1-4; 8 nucleotides align to TRBD1. The ends lost 6 bases at V and 7 bases at J; junction bases unmatched: 10. Germline V gene data show CDR1 as SGHVS and CDR2 as FNYEAQ. This CDR3 comprises 15 residues. The CDR3 loop reads CASRPGQAEGEKLFF. CDR3 coding DNA: TGTGCCAGCAGGCCGGGACAGGCAGAGGGTGAAAAACTGTTTTTT.

This clonotype was seen a few times. V and J are TRBV7-2 and TRBJ1-2; D is perhaps TRBD1 (5 bases). Trimming shortened V by 5 bases and J by 1 base, and 11 bases separated the two germline ends. CDR3 length: 14 amino acids. Germline assignment: CDR1 SGHTA and CDR2 FQGNSA. CDR3 loop: CASSPGTVNYGYTF. The CDR3 DNA follows: TGTGCCAGCAGCCCCGGGACGGTTAACTATGGCTACACCTTC.

The rearrangement joins TRBV6-2 or TRBV6-3 to TRBJ2-5; 11 bases match TRBD1. After removal of 4 bases from V and 11 bases from J, the junction contained 6 bases not matched to a gene. The CDR3 contains 13 residues. The germline V gene has CDR1 MNHEY and CDR2 SVGEGT. This CDR3 is CASSWTGGQEQYF. The CDR3 bases are TGTGCCAGCAGTTGGACAGGGGGCCAGGAGCAGTACTTC.

CDR3 in amino acids: CASQPRTGDQFNEQFF. In DNA form, the CDR3 reads TGCGCCAGCCAACCGCGGACAGGGGACCAATTCAATGAGCAGTTCTTC. The genes are TRBV5-1 and TRBJ2-1, with TRBD1 identical over 9 bases. Germline V gene sequence: CDR1 SGHRS, CDR2 YFSETQ. V trimming: 7 bases; J trimming: 6 bases; junction bases outside the gene matches: 14. The CDR3 length is 16 residues.

This clonotype was detected only a few times. The rearrangement joins TRBV9 to TRBJ2-3; D may be TRBD2 (6 bases). The V gene's germline CDR1 is SGDLS and CDR2 YYNGEE. The CDR3 runs to 15 residues. Between the trimmed V and J ends, which lost 2 bases and 2 bases, there was a span of 12 bases. CDR3 amino acids: CASSVRDSLTDTQYF. The CDR3 DNA sequence: TGTGCCAGCAGCGTTCGGGACTCCCTCACAGATACGCAGTATTTT.

V is TRBV7-9 and J is TRBJ2-7; TRBD2 is a possible D gene (5 bases). V gave up 5 bases and J gave up 7 bases, with 15 bases separating them. Germline CDR1 SEHNR, CDR2 FQNEAQ (reference sequence). The CDR3 extends over 13 amino acids. CDR3 protein: CASSPPSEGEQYF. CDR3 DNA sequence: TGTGCCAGCAGCCCCCCCTCCGAGGGTGAGCAGTACTTC. Supplemented by reference TRBV7-9 and TRBJ2-7, the full variable domain reads DTGVSQNPRHKITKRGQNVTFRCDPISEHNRLYWYRQTLGQGPEFLTYFQNEAQLEKSRLLSDRFSAERPKGSFSTLEIQRTEQGDSAMYLCASSPPSEGEQYFGPGTRLTVT.

This sequence joins TRBV9 and TRBJ2-5; 15 nucleotides align to TRBD2. CDR3 length equals 16 residues. From germline, CDR1 is SGDLS and CDR2 YYNGEE. Trimming cost V 4 bases and J 2 bases; bases outside gene matches: 3. The CDR3 nucleotides are TGTGCCAGCAGCCAGGGGACTAGCGGGGGGCAAGAGACCCAGTACTTC. Its translation is CASSQGTSGGQETQYF.

Notes on this clonotype: Given the absence of the conserved phenylalanine or tryptophan at the CDR3 end, a read error is likely. The V call is TRBV12-3 or TRBV12-4, the J call TRBJ2-5, with TRBD1 matching over 7 bases. V lost 0 bases, J lost 3 bases, and 16 bases stayed unmatched. The CDR3 runs 19 residues. CDR3 sequence: CASSLAWGRTGEREETQYS. CDR3 nucleotide sequence: TGTGCCAGCAGTTTAGCTTGGGGTCGGACAGGAGAGAGGGAAGAGACCCAGTACTCC.

The V gene is TRBV2, the J gene TRBJ1-1, with D possibly being TRBD1 (6 bases). Germline-derived CDR1 and CDR2 are SNHLY and FYNNEI. This CDR3 comprises 14 residues. Trimming shortened V by 4 bases and J by 3 bases, and 12 bases separated the two germline ends. The CDR3 bases are TGTGCCAGCAGTGGAGGGGGGTTTGACACTGAAGCTTTCTTT. Protein: CASSGGGFDTEAFF.

This clonotype was detected only a few times. The chain is built from TRBV15 and TRBJ2-7; TRBD1 matches at 8 bases. Trimming took 2 bases from V and 7 from J; bases not matched to a gene: 10. This CDR3 contains 15 residues. Germline V gene data show CDR1 as LNHNV and CDR2 as YYDKDF (reference sequence). The CDR3 sequence is CATSRTGQAYLEQYF. As DNA, the CDR3 is TGTGCCACCAGCAGAACGGGACAGGCGTACTTAGAGCAGTACTTC.

This clonotype was counted at least ten times. The chain joins TRBV6-5 to TRBJ1-5; 7 bases line up with TRBD1. V was pared by 5 bases and J by 3 bases, with 7 bases of the junction left unmatched. Germline V gene lookup returns CDR1 MNHEY and CDR2 SVGAGI. CDR3 length: 15 residues. CDR3 sequence reads: CASSPTGRFNQPQHF. The CDR3 bases are TGTGCCAGCAGTCCGACAGGGCGATTCAATCAGCCCCAGCATTTT.

The genes are TRBV10-3 and TRBJ2-7; a possible D gene is TRBD1 (6 bases). The V and J ends lost 10 bases and 1 base respectively, with 11 bases between them. The CDR3 has 12 amino acids. The germline gives CDR1 ENHRY, CDR2 SYGVKD. The CDR3 loop reads CATTGQSYEQYF. CDR3 in DNA: TGTGCCACGACCGGACAGTCCTACGAGCAGTACTTC.

The rearrangement links TRBV9 to TRBJ2-5; possible D gene TRBD2, 6 bases. Trimming removed 4 bases at V and 4 bases at J, with 14 bases between. Germline CDR1 reads SGDLS; CDR2 reads YYNGEE. CDR3 length equals 14 residues. The CDR3 DNA is TGTGCCAGCAGCAACACGGGGGACGGAGAGACCCAGTACTTC. It specifies CASSNTGDGETQYF.

This clonotype came up a few times. The V and J genes are TRBV7-2 and TRBJ1-5; D call uncertain. Germline V gene data show CDR1 as SGHTA and CDR2 as FQGNSA. The length of the CDR3 is 14 residues. Trimming removed 5 bases at V and 11 bases at J, with 19 bases between. CDR3: CASSPGLGPSAQHF. The CDR3 nucleotides read TGTGCCAGCAGCCCAGGATTGGGCCCATCAGCCCAGCATTTT. Looking up the rest from reference TRBV7-2 and TRBJ1-5 gives the full variable domain: GAGVSQSPSNKVTEKGKDVELRCDPISGHTALYWYRQSLGQGLEFLIYFQGNSAPDKSGLPSDRFSAERTGGSVSTLTIQRTQQEDSAVYLCASSPGLGPSAQHFGDGTRLSIL.

The genes are TRBV7-2 and TRBJ1-6, with D possibly being TRBD1 (5 bases). Germline V gene lookup returns CDR1 SGHTA and CDR2 FQGNSA. The V and J ends lost 3 bases and 9 bases respectively, with 9 bases between them. The CDR3 sequence is 13 residues long. CDR3 in DNA: TGTGCCAGCAGCTTGCAGGGCGCTTCACCCCTCCACTTT. Protein sequence: CASSLQGASPLHF.